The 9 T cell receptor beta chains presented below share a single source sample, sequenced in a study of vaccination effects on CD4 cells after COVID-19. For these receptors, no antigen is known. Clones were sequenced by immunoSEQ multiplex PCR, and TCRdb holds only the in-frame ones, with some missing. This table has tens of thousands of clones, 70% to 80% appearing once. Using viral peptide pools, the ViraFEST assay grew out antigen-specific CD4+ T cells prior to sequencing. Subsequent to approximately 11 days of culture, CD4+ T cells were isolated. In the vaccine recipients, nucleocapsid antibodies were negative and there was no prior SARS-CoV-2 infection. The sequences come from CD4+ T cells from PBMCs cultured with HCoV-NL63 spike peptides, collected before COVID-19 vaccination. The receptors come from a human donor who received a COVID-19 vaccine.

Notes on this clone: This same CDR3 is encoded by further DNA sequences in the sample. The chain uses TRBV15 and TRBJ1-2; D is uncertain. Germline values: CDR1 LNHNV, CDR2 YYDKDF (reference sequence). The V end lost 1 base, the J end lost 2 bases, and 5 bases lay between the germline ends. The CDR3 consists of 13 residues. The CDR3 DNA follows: TGTGCCACCAGCAGAGGTGGGAACTATGGCTACACCTTC. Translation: CATSRGGNYGYTF.

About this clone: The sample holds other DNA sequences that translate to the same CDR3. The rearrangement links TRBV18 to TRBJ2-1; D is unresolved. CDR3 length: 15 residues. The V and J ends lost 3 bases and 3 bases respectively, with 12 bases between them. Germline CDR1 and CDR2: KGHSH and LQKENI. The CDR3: CASSPSGFSYNEQFF. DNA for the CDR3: TGTGCCAGCTCACCGTCTGGGTTTAGCTACAATGAGCAGTTCTTC.

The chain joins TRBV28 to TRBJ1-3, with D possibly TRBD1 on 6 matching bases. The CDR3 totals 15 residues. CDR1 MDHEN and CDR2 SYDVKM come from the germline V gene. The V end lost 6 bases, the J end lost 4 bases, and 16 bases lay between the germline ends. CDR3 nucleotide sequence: TGTGCCAGCAGATACAGGGCCCGTTTGGGAAACACCATATATTTT. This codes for CASRYRARLGNTIYF.

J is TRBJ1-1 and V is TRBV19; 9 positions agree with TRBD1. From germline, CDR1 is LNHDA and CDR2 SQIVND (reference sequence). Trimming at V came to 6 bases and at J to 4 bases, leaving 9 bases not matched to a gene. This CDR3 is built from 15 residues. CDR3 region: CASSLMGQGGTEAFF. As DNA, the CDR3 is TGTGCCAGTAGCCTAATGGGACAGGGAGGCACTGAAGCTTTCTTT.

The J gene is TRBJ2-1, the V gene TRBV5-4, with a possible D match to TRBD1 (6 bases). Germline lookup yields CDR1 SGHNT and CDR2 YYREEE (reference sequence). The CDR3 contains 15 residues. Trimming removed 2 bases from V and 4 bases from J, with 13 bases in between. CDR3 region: CASSFPGTQYNEQFF. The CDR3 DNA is TGTGCCAGCAGCTTCCCCGGGACACAGTACAATGAGCAGTTCTTC.

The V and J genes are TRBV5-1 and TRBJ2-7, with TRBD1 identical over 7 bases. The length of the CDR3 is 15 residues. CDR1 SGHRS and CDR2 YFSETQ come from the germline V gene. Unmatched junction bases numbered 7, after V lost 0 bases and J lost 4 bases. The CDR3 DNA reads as TGCGCCAGCAGCTTGGGTCAGGACAGGCCGTACGAGCAGTACGTC. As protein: CASSLGQDRPYEQYV.

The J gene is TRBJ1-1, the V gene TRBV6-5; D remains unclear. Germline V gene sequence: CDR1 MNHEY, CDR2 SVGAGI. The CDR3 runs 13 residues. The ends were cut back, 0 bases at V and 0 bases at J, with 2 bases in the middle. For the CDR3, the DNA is TGTGCCAGCAGTTACTCGCTGAACACTGAAGCTTTCTTT. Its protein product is CASSYSLNTEAFF.

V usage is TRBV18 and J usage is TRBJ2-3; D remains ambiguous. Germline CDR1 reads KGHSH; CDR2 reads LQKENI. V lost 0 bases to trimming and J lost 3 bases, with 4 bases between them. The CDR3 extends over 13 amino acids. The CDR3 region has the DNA TGTGCCAGCTCACCACCATCGACAGATACGCAGTATTTT. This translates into CASSPPSTDTQYF. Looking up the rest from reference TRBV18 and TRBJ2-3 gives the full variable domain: NAGVMQNPRHLVRRRGQEARLRCSPMKGHSHVYWYRQLPEEGLKFMVYLQKENIIDESGMPKERFSAEFPKEGPSILRIQQVVRGDSAAYFCASSPPSTDTQYFGPGTRLTVL.

The CDR3 nucleotides read TGTGCCAGCAGCGTAGGGACGGAGAAAACCGAAAAACTGTTTTTT. Its protein is CASSVGTEKTEKLFF. The rearrangement joins TRBV9 to TRBJ1-4; no firm D call. CDR3 length: 15 residues. V lost 0 bases, J lost 8 bases, and 14 bases lay in between. Germline V lookup: CDR1 SGDLS, CDR2 YYNGEE.